This T cell receptor beta chain appears in the sequencing data of a study of shared clonotypes between healthy human individuals. A few counts support this clone. Into CD45RA+ naive and CD45RA-negative memory subsets, the CD4+ cells were split. Some clones are missing from TCRdb's copy, which holds only in-frame ones; the method was immunoSEQ multiplex PCR. The repertoire has over a million clones, about three quarters of them found once; the top ten carry roughly 1.4%. Germline V gene sequence: CDR1 LGHNA, CDR2 YSLEER. V was clipped by 1 base and J by 3 bases; unmatched bases: 3. The CDR3 covers 15 residues.

Sequencing was done on a sample of memory CD4+ T cells sorted from blood. Subset meaning: CD45RA-negative fraction. The clonotype comes from a man between 18 and 35 years old in good health. The chain joins TRBV4-3 to TRBJ2-1; 7 bases are a match to TRBD2. As DNA, the CDR3 is TGCGCCAGCAGCCAAGGAAGCGGGAACTACAATGAGCAGTTCTTC. This encodes CASSQGSGNYNEQFF.